This T cell receptor beta chain was sequenced for a study of beta chain features in type 1 diabetes. At the level of the study: Age, gender, cell numbers and subset yield matched between patients and controls.

Germline V gene lookup returns CDR1 ENHRY and CDR2 SYGVKD. The CDR3 length is 11 residues. Trimming shortened V by 4 bases and J by 8 bases, and 8 bases separated the two germline ends. Via CD45RO/CCR7/CD25/CD127/CD95/CD27, cells of the CD4+ naive, central memory, regulatory and stem cell-like memory subsets were sorted. Each sorted fraction was over 95% pure. Study observations and caveats: People with Type 1 diabetes carried modestly yet significantly shorter TCRB CDR3s in all four CD4+ subsets.

This clone was seen a handful of times. Its antigen remains unidentified. The study reverse transcribed the entire isolated RNA, so it sequenced expressed TCRB transcripts. The repertoire was sequenced with immunoSEQ multiplex PCR; TCRdb's copy has only in-frame clones and lacks some. The sample includes hundreds of thousands of clones, 13% of them seen just once. This chain uses TRBV10-3 with TRBJ1-2; D is unresolved. Sequencing was done on a sample of naive CD4+ T cells from blood. This TCR was sampled from a man aged 18 to 29 with type 1 diabetes. CDR3 DNA: TGTGCCATCAGTGGCGGGATCGGCTACACCTTC. It translates to CAISGGIGYTF.